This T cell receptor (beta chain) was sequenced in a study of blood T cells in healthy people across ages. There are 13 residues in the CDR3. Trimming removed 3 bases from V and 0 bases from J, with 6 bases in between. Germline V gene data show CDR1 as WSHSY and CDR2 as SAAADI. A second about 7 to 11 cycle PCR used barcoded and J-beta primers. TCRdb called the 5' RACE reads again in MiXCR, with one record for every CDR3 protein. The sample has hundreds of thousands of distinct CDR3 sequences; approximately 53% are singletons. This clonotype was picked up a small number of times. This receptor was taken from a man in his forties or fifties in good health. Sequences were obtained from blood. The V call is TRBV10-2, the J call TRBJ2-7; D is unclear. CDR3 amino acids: CASSDLYSYEQYF. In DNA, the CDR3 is TGCGCCAGCAGTGATCTCTACTCCTACGAGCAGTACTTC.